This T cell receptor beta chain appears in the sequencing data of a study of blood T cell repertoires in COVID-19. Profiled with immunoSEQ multiplex PCR; TCRdb holds only in-frame clones, not every one. The sample contains around 88,000 clones, 90% of which appear only once. The CDR3 covers 13 residues. CDR1 is MNHEY and CDR2 is SVGAGI in the germline V gene. The germline V and J ends were trimmed by 0 bases and 8 bases, with 11 bases remaining between them. This receptor was taken from a man between 60 and 70 years old with acute or convalescent COVID-19. The sequencing sample was made of peripheral blood. The chain has TRBV6-5 and TRBJ2-7, with D tentatively TRBD1 (6 bases). The CDR3 nucleotides read TGTGCCAGCAGTTACTCGAAGCAGGGGAAGCAGTACTTC. Translation gives CASSYSKQGKQYF.